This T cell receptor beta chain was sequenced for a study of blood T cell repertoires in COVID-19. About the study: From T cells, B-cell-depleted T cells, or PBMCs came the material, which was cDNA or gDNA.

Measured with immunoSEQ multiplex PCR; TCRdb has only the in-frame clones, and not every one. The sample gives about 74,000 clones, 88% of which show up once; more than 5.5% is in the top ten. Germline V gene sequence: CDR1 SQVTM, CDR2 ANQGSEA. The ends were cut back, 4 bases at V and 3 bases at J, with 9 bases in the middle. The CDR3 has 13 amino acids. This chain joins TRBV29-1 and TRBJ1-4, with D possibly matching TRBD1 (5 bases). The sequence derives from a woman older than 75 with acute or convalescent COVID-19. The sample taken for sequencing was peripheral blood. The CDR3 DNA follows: TGCAGCGTTGGGGGGGAGGCTAATGAAAAACTGTTTTTT. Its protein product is CSVGGEANEKLFF.